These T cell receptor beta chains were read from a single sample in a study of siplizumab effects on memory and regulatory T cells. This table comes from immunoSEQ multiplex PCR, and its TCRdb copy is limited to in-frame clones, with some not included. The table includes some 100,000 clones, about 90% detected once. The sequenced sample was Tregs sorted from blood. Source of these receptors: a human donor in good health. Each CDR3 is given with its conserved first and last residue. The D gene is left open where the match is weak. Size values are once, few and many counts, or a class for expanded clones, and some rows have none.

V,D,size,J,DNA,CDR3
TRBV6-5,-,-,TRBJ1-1,TGTGCCAGCAGTTACTCGAGTAGGGTTAACACTGAAGCTTTCTTT,CASSYSSRVNTEAFF
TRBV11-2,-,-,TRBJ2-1,TGTGCCAGCAGCGTAGGGACGGACTCAAGCTCCTACAATGAGCAGTTCTTC,CASSVGTDSSSYNEQFF
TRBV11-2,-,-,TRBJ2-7,TGTGCCAGCAGCTCCGAAGGAGGACTCCTCGAGCAGTACTTC,CASSSEGGLLEQYF
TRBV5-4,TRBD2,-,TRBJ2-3,TGTGCCAGCAGCTTATTAGCGGGTTATGGAGATACGCAGTATTTT,CASSLLAGYGDTQYF
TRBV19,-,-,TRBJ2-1,TGTGCCAGTAAGGTGGGAGCGGCCTACAATGAGCAGTTCTTC,CASKVGAAYNEQFF
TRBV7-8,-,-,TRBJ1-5,TGTGCCAGCAGCTTAGGGGTAGGAGTATCTCAGCCCCAGCATTTT,CASSLGVGVSQPQHF
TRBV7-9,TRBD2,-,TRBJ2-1,TGTGCCAGCAGCTTAGGTAGCGGGAGGCCCCACACTGAGCAGTTCTTC,CASSLGSGRPHTEQFF
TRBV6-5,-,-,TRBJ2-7,TGTGCCGCCTCAACAGGAAAAGTCTACGAGCAGTACTTC,CAASTGKVYEQYF
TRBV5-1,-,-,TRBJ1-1,TGCGCCAGCAAGGGGGGGGCAGGGTCTATGAACACTGAAGCTTTCTTT,CASKGGAGSMNTEAFF
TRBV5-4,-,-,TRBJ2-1,TGTGCCAGCAGCTTGGGGGTAGCGAGCTCCTACAATGAGCAGTTCTTC,CASSLGVASSYNEQFF
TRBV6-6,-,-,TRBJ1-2,TGTGCCAGCAGTTCCCCCGGGACTCCATATGGCTACACCTTC,CASSSPGTPYGYTF
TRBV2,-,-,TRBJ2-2,TGTGCCAGTGCCCAACTGACCGGGACAACTTCCACCGGGGAGCTGTTTTTT,CASAQLTGTTSTGELFF
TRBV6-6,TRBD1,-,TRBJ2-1,TGTGCCAGCAGTTACCGGACAGGGACTTTCAATGAGCAGTTCTTC,CASSYRTGTFNEQFF
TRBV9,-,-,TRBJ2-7,TGTGCCAGCAGCGTAGGAGGGATAGGCGGGCACGAGCAGTACTTC,CASSVGGIGGHEQYF
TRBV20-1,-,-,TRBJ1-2,TGCAGTGCTAGAGACAGCTATGGCTACACCTTC,CSARDSYGYTF
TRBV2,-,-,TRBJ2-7,TGTGCCAGCAGGATAACGACTGTTGCCTACGAGCAGTACTTC,CASRITTVAYEQYF
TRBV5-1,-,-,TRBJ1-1,TGCGCCAGCAGCTTAGGAGGAAGTGGGCGGTACACTGAAGCTTTCTTT,CASSLGGSGRYTEAFF
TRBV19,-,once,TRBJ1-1,TGTGCCAGTAGTATATTGGGGGGGAACACTGAAGCTTTCTTT,CASSILGGNTEAFF
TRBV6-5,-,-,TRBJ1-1,TGTGCCAGCAGTCCGGACAGAGGGGGCACTGAAGCTTTCTTT,CASSPDRGGTEAFF
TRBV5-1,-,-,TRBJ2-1,TGCGCCAGCAGCTTGGCAGGACGGGGGATGACTAGCTCCTACAATGAGCAGTTCTTC,CASSLAGRGMTSSYNEQFF
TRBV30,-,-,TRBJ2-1,TGTGCCTGGAGTATGGGGTCACGCGAGTTCTTC,CAWSMGSREFF
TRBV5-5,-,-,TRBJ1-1,TGTGCCAGCAGCGCCCCCCGCAGCAACACTGAAGCTTTCTTT,CASSAPRSNTEAFF
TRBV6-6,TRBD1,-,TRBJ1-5,TGTGCCAGCAGACAGGGGGCTGAGTTGGGCAATCAGCCCCAGCATTTT,CASRQGAELGNQPQHF
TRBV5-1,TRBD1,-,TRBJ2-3,TGCGCCAGCAGCTTGGTTGGGACAGCCACCACAGATACGCAGTATTTT,CASSLVGTATTDTQYF
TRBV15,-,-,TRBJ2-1,TGTGCCACCAGCACCTACAATGAGCAGTTCTTC,CATSTYNEQFF
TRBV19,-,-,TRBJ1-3,TGTGCCAGTAGCACTACTGCTGGAAACACCATATATTTT,CASSTTAGNTIYF
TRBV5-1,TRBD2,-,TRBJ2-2,TGCGCCAGCAGCACAGGCGGGGGGCGCTGGGACACCGGGGAGCTGTTTTTT,CASSTGGGRWDTGELFF
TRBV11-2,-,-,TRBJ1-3,TGTGCCAGCAGCTTAGAGGGGGGCAGCGGAAACACCATATATTTT,CASSLEGGSGNTIYF
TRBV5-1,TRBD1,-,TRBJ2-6,TGCGCCAGCAGCTGGTCCGGGACAGGGCGGTCTGGGGCCAACGTCCTGACTTTC,CASSWSGTGRSGANVLTF